The present TCR beta chain was sequenced within a study of cytomegalovirus exposure and HLA in healthy donors. Study results and caveats: In a later analysis, DRB1 alleles had the most associated TCRs; HLA-C alleles the fewest. When a later analysis compared HLA-associated TCR beta chains with equally common others, the HLA-associated chains turned out to be more clonally expanded and to have lower generation probabilities. Earlier results showed most TCR beta V segments being productive about 87% or about 30% of the time. Associated with cytomegalovirus, according to the listing, were 150 to 200 TCR beta chains.

With 60 Vbeta and 13 Jbeta primers, the PCR was carried out. Only in-frame clones appear in the TCRdb table, and some are missing; sequencing was by immunoSEQ multiplex PCR. The sample shows 110,000 to 150,000 clones, about 71% of them seen only once. This clone appeared a few times. The antigen remains unidentified. The sequence came from a woman between 55 and 75 years old in good health and CMV-seropositive. The source material was PBMCs.

The CDR3 DNA reads as TGTGCCAGCAGGGAGGGACAGATGGGCAATCAGCCCCAGCATTTT. Protein: CASREGQMGNQPQHF. V and J are TRBV6-6 and TRBJ1-5; TRBD1 agrees at 7 bases. CDR1 is MNHNY and CDR2 is SVGAGI in the germline V gene (reference sequence). J was trimmed by 2 bases and V by 6 bases; bases with no gene match: 7. This CDR3 has 15 residues.